This T cell receptor (beta chain) was sequenced in a study of blood T cell repertoires in COVID-19 (TCRdb year 2020). Looking at the study overall: Collaborator samples came from the United States, Italy and Spain and covered acute and convalescent phases of COVID-19. The material from the prospective study consisted of cDNA or gDNA derived from T cells, B-cell-depleted T cells, or PBMCs. The dataset comprised deeply sampled blood TCRbeta repertoires from subjects exposed to, actively infected with, or recovered from COVID-19. The repertoires were released in a freely available public database intended as a resource for research on the immune response to SARS-CoV-2. Samples came from the ongoing ImmuneRACE study (first 160 participants) plus 1,254 subjects from 6 global collaborators. A de-identified subject ID, COVID-19 status, age in years and sex were almost always included in the sample metadata. Where HLA class I and class II types were available, the types were taken from metadata supplied by the sample provider, not from assay-based typing. Broader findings and caveats from the paper: The amount of clinical and demographic metadata varied by source and participant and was provided uncurated.

As to this clone: Its antigen is still unknown. No much larger clone is present one base from it, and per-base qualities are unavailable.

The collaborating institutions used their own protocols to collect whole blood in K2EDTA tubes. Collaborator samples were shipped for TCRbeta analysis as frozen whole blood, isolated PBMCs, or DNA extracted from either sample type. TCRbeta CDR3 regions were amplified from genomic DNA by means of the immunoSEQ Assay, a bias-controlled multiplex PCR. The paper's data handling went like this. Nucleated cell counts per sample were estimated from amplification of reference gene primers within the assay. To quantify the absolute abundance of each unique TCRbeta CDR3 rearrangement, sequence reads were collapsed and filtered. Productive Simpson clonality was computed per sample as the square root of Simpson's diversity index over productive rearrangements. TCRdb re-hosts the immuneACCESS table, in-frame sequences only. Its copies lack some clones; in the studies checked, an unresolved V gene accounts for under half of them, and the cause for the rest is not known. D and trimming were read from the DNA, whereas the V and J calls and clone size are those reported in that table. Within this sample are 45,000 to 65,000 clones, with 65% to 80% of them counted one time only. The ten largest clonotypes hold roughly 45% of the sample.

V is cut back by 4 bases and J by 6 bases, with 4 bases in the junction unmatched. CDR1 and CDR2 are read off the germline V gene as SGHDT and YYEEEE. Measured from the cysteine to the phenylalanine, the CDR3 is 13 residues long. Only the CDR3 DNA is retained, 39 bases long and in frame from the first base. Material for sequencing was peripheral blood. The clonotype comes from a man in his 70s with active or convalescent COVID-19. The chain was built from TRBV5-6 and TRBJ2-5, and 9 junction bases match TRBD1. In nucleotide form, the sequence is TGTGCCAGCAGCGTGGGACAGGGTAAGACCCAGTACTTC. It translates to CASSVGQGKTQYF.